This is a list of T cell receptor beta chains from one sample in a study of T cells in Graves' hyperthyroidism and ophthalmopathy. TCRdb called the multiplex PCR reads again in MiXCR, with one record for every CDR3 protein. This table holds about 640,000 distinct CDR3 sequences, about a fifth found once. What was sequenced was blood. The receptors were gathered from a man in his thirties or forties with Graves' ophthalmopathy. Both conserved end residues are part of each CDR3. Fields, in order: clone size, D gene, J gene, V gene, CDR3 DNA, CDR3 protein. A D gene is named only where the DNA matches it firmly. Clone size is not always given. Where it is, it says once, few, many or a class for expanded clones.

clone_size: once
d_call: TRBD1
j_call: TRBJ1-2
v_call: TRBV3-1
cdr3_nt: TGTGCCAGCAGCCAACCCCGGACAGGGGGCGCAGGTGGCTACACCTTC
cdr3_aa: CASSQPRTGGAGGYTF

clone_size: few
d_call: .
j_call: TRBJ1-3
v_call: TRBV13
cdr3_nt: TGTGCCAGCAGCTTAGAGGGGGGCGTAAACACCATATATTTT
cdr3_aa: CASSLEGGVNTIYF

clone_size: once
d_call: .
j_call: TRBJ2-3
v_call: TRBV9
cdr3_nt: TGTGCCAGCAGCGTAGCCGGGAGCGTCACAGATACGCAGTATTTT
cdr3_aa: CASSVAGSVTDTQYF

clone_size: few
d_call: .
j_call: TRBJ1-5
v_call: TRBV19
cdr3_nt: TGTGCCAGTAGGATCGCGGGGGGGCGTAGCAATCAGCCCCAGCATTTT
cdr3_aa: CASRIAGGRSNQPQHF

clone_size: .
d_call: .
j_call: TRBJ1-5
v_call: TRBV6-1
cdr3_nt: TGTGCCAGCAGTGAAGCGAAAATGGGGGTACAGCCCCAGCATTTT
cdr3_aa: CASSEAKMGVQPQHF

clone_size: .
d_call: .
j_call: TRBJ2-2
v_call: TRBV5-4
cdr3_nt: TGTGCCAGCAGCCCCGGAGCGAGACCGAACACCGGGGAGCTGTTTTTT
cdr3_aa: CASSPGARPNTGELFF

clone_size: many
d_call: .
j_call: TRBJ2-7
v_call: TRBV2
cdr3_nt: TGTGCCAGCAGTCCGAGGGGGGACTACGAGCAGTACTTC
cdr3_aa: CASSPRGDYEQYF

clone_size: .
d_call: .
j_call: TRBJ2-7
v_call: TRBV7-9
cdr3_nt: TGTGCCAGCAGCTCATCAGGTTATGGCTTTGAGCAGTACTTC
cdr3_aa: CASSSSGYGFEQYF

clone_size: few
d_call: .
j_call: TRBJ2-1
v_call: TRBV28
cdr3_nt: TGTGCCAGCAGTTTGCGGCGGAACTACAATGAGCAGTTCTTC
cdr3_aa: CASSLRRNYNEQFF

clone_size: few
d_call: .
j_call: TRBJ2-1
v_call: TRBV5-4
cdr3_nt: TGTGCCAGCAGCTCCCGACAAGAGCAGTTCTTC
cdr3_aa: CASSSRQEQFF

clone_size: .
d_call: .
j_call: TRBJ2-1
v_call: TRBV9
cdr3_nt: TGTGCCAGCAGCGTAGAAGGGACAAGCTACAATGAGCAGTTCTTC
cdr3_aa: CASSVEGTSYNEQFF

clone_size: few
d_call: .
j_call: TRBJ1-2
v_call: TRBV18
cdr3_nt: TGTGCCAGCTCCCCCTCGGGAGTCGGCTACACCTTC
cdr3_aa: CASSPSGVGYTF

clone_size: few
d_call: .
j_call: TRBJ2-1
v_call: TRBV3-1
cdr3_nt: TGTGCCAGCAGCCACAGGGGCTCCCCGGCCGACAATGAGCAGTTCTTC
cdr3_aa: CASSHRGSPADNEQFF

clone_size: few
d_call: TRBD2
j_call: TRBJ2-3
v_call: TRBV5-1
cdr3_nt: TGCGCCAGCAGCCGCCTCGGGAGGGCTAGCACAGATACGCAGTATTTT
cdr3_aa: CASSRLGRASTDTQYF

clone_size: .
d_call: TRBD2
j_call: TRBJ2-2
v_call: TRBV28
cdr3_nt: TGTGCCAGCAGCCCTGCCCCCTCTGGACTAGCGGGAGTCACCGGGGAGCTGTTTTTT
cdr3_aa: CASSPAPSGLAGVTGELFF

clone_size: many
d_call: .
j_call: TRBJ1-1
v_call: TRBV12-3/TRBV12-4
cdr3_nt: TGTGCCAGCAGTTTAGCGCCAGGGGAAGCTTTCTTT
cdr3_aa: CASSLAPGEAFF

clone_size: .
d_call: .
j_call: TRBJ1-1
v_call: TRBV7-8
cdr3_nt: TGTGCCAGCAGTTATTCCTACGGGGGGAACACTGAAGCTTTCTTT
cdr3_aa: CASSYSYGGNTEAFF

clone_size: many
d_call: .
j_call: TRBJ1-4
v_call: TRBV7-2
cdr3_nt: TGTGCCAGCAGCTTAGGTGGGGGAGGCGAAAAACTGTTTTTT
cdr3_aa: CASSLGGGGEKLFF

clone_size: .
d_call: TRBD1
j_call: TRBJ2-1
v_call: TRBV5-1
cdr3_nt: TGCGCCAGCAGGCTCCATCCGGGACAGATCTACAATGAGCAGTTCTTC
cdr3_aa: CASRLHPGQIYNEQFF

clone_size: few
d_call: .
j_call: TRBJ2-1
v_call: TRBV7-9
cdr3_nt: TGTGCCAGCAGCTTGGGGGAGGATGAGCAGTTCTTC
cdr3_aa: CASSLGEDEQFF

clone_size: .
d_call: TRBD2
j_call: TRBJ2-1
v_call: TRBV7-8
cdr3_nt: TGTGCCAGCAGCTTATATTCCCCTTTACTAGCGGAGAATTACAATGAGCAGTTCTTC
cdr3_aa: CASSLYSPLLAENYNEQFF

clone_size: few
d_call: .
j_call: TRBJ2-1
v_call: TRBV27
cdr3_nt: TGTGCCAGCAGTTTGGATCGGCTGACTAGAAACTACAATGAGCAGTTCTTC
cdr3_aa: CASSLDRLTRNYNEQFF

clone_size: .
d_call: TRBD1
j_call: TRBJ1-6
v_call: TRBV6-9
cdr3_nt: TGTGCCAGCAGTTACCGGGACAGGGTGGGTTCACCCCTCCACTTT
cdr3_aa: CASSYRDRVGSPLHF

clone_size: .
d_call: .
j_call: TRBJ2-1
v_call: TRBV12-3/TRBV12-4
cdr3_nt: TGTACCAGCAGCTTCGGCGGGGGCTTAACCTACAATGAGCAGTTCTTC
cdr3_aa: CTSSFGGGLTYNEQFF

clone_size: few
d_call: TRBD2
j_call: TRBJ2-3
v_call: TRBV28
cdr3_nt: TGTGCCAGCAGGCGACTAGCGCCACATGCGCAGTATTTT
cdr3_aa: CASRRLAPHAQYF

clone_size: .
d_call: TRBD2
j_call: TRBJ2-1
v_call: TRBV7-2
cdr3_nt: TGTGCCAGCACCGGACTAGCGGATTACAATGAGCAGTTCTTC
cdr3_aa: CASTGLADYNEQFF

clone_size: .
d_call: .
j_call: TRBJ2-7
v_call: TRBV4-3
cdr3_nt: TGCGCCAGCAGCCAAGGTACCGGGCCATCCTACGAGCAGTACTTC
cdr3_aa: CASSQGTGPSYEQYF

clone_size: few
d_call: .
j_call: TRBJ2-5
v_call: TRBV6-1
cdr3_nt: TGTGCCAGCAGTGTATCGACCACGCGGGGTCCCGTTCCATACTTC
cdr3_aa: CASSVSTTRGPVPYF